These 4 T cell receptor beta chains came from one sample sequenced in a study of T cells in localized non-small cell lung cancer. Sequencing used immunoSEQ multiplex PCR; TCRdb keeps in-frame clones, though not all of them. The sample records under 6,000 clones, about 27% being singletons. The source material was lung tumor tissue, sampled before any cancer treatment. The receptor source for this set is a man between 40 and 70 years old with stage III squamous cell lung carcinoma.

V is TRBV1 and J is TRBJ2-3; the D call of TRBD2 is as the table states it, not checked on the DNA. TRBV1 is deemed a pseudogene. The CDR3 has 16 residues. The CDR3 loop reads CASSQGLAGGGDTQYF. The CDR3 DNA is TGCGCCAGCAGCCAAGGACTAGCGGGGGGGGGAGATACGCAGTATTTT.

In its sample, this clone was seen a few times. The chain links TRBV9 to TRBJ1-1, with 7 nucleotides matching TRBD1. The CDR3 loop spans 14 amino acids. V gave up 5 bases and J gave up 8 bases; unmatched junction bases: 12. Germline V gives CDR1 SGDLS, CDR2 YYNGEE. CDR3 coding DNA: TGTGCCAGCAGAACCGGGACAGTAACCACCGAAGCTTTCTTT. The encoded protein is CASRTGTVTTEAFF.

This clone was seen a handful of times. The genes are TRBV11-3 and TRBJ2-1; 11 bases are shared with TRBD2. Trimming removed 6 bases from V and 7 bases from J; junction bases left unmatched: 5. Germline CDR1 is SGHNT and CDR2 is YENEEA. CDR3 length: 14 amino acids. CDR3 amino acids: CASRLAGGGNEQFF. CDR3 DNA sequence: TGTGCCAGCAGGCTAGCGGGGGGCGGGAATGAGCAGTTCTTC.

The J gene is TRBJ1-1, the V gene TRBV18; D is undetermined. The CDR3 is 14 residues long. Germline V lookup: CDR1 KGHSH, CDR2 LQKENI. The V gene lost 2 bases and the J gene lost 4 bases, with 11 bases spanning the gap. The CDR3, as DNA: TGTGCCAGCTCACCAACTGGAGGTACCACTGAAGCTTTCTTT. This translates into CASSPTGGTTEAFF.